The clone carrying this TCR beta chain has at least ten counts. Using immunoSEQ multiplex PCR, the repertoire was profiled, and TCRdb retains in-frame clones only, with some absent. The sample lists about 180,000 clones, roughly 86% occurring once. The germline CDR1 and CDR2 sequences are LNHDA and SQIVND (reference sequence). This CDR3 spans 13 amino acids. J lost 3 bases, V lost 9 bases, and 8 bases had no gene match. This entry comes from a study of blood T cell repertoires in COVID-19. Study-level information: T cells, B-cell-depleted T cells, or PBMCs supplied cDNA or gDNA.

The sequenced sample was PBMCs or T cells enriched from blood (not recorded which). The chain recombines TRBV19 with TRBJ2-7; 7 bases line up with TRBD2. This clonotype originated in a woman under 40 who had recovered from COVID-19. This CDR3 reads CASRGDEDYEQYF. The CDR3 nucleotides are TGTGCCAGCCGGGGGGACGAAGACTACGAGCAGTACTTC. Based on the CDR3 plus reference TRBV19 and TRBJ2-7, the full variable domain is DGGITQSPKYLFRKEGQNVTLSCEQNLNHDAMYWYRQDPGQGLRLIYYSQIVNDFQKGDIAEGYSVSREKKESFPLTVTSAQKNPTAFYLCASRGDEDYEQYFGPGTRLTVT.